This T cell receptor beta chain was captured in a study of OX40 agonist ivuxolimab in advanced cancers. Study-wide background: The group had a mean age of around 60 years, ranged from roughly 20 to 80, and was roughly 83% male. Three patients responded partially, comprising one with hepatocellular carcinoma and two with cutaneous melanoma.

The cohort excluded patients with autoimmune disease history or systemic immunosuppression. The sampling schedule covered blood at baseline, cycle 4 day 1, and cycle 7 day 1. This clone appeared a few times. Assay used: immunoSEQ multiplex PCR; TCRdb lists only in-frame clones, some missing. In the table there are approximately 99,000 clones, approximately 87% of which are singletons. The material was CD4+ or CD8+ T cells sorted from blood, obtained in a trial of the OX40 agonist ivuxolimab. This clonotype originated in an adult with an advanced solid tumor such as melanoma, head and neck, liver or kidney cancer.

The chain's CDR3 is CASSVRDSGNTIYF. CDR3 DNA sequence: TGTGCCAGCAGTGTCAGGGACTCTGGAAACACCATATATTTT. The chain couples TRBV25-1 to TRBJ1-3; tentatively, D is TRBD1 (5 bases). With 4 bases removed from V and 0 bases from J, the gap between germline ends came to 7 bases. Looked up from germline, CDR1 is MGHDK and CDR2 is SYGVNS. This CDR3 is 14 amino acids long.